Listed below are T cell receptor beta chains from one sample, sequenced in a study of blood T cells in healthy people across ages. TCRdb ran MiXCR on the 5' RACE reads and lists one entry per CDR3 protein. The sample includes about 650,000 distinct CDR3 sequences, about 30% of them seen just once. Sequenced sample: blood. The receptors were sampled from an elderly woman in good health. CDR3s include the opening cysteine and the closing phenylalanine or tryptophan. A D gene is named only where the DNA matches it firmly. Clone size is not always given. Where it is, it says once, few, many or a class for expanded clones.

DNA: TGCGCCAGCAGCTTGGGACTCTTAAATGAGCAGTTCTTC
CDR3: CASSLGLLNEQFF
J: TRBJ2-1
size: many
D: -
V: TRBV5-1

DNA: TGTGCCAGTAGTATAAGACCAGATACCCACGAGCAGTACTTC
CDR3: CASSIRPDTHEQYF
J: TRBJ2-7
size: many
D: -
V: TRBV19

DNA: TGTGCCAGCAGTTTATTCGGCCTGATGACTCGGGAGACCCAGTACTTC
CDR3: CASSLFGLMTRETQYF
J: TRBJ2-5
size: many
D: -
V: TRBV27

DNA: TGTGCCAGCAGTCGGGGGGGCCTGGAGACCCAGTACTTC
CDR3: CASSRGGLETQYF
J: TRBJ2-5
size: many
D: TRBD2
V: TRBV12-3/TRBV12-4

DNA: TGCAGTGCTAGAGATTTCAGGCGGGGTAGCGGGGAGCTGTTTTTT
CDR3: CSARDFRRGSGELFF
J: TRBJ2-2
size: -
D: -
V: TRBV20-1

DNA: TGTGCCAGCAGCCAAGGGTCCAGCGGGGGGGCTGGCACAGATACGCAGTATTTT
CDR3: CASSQGSSGGAGTDTQYF
J: TRBJ2-3
size: many
D: TRBD2
V: TRBV4-2

DNA: TGTGCCAGCAGCCCGCTTAGCGGGGGGGCAGGCGGGGAGCGGTTTTTT
CDR3: CASSPLSGGAGGERFF
J: TRBJ2-2
size: -
D: TRBD2
V: TRBV7-2

DNA: -
CDR3: CASSLEVGSGAYF
J: TRBJ2-7
size: many
D: -
V: TRBV5-1

DNA: TGTGCCAGCAGCGTACTAGACAGCTATAATTCACCCCTCCACTTT
CDR3: CASSVLDSYNSPLHF
J: TRBJ1-6
size: many
D: -
V: TRBV9

DNA: TGTGCCACCAAAGCGCAAAGCGGGACAGTGACCGGGGAGCTGTTTTTT
CDR3: CATKAQSGTVTGELFF
J: TRBJ2-2
size: few
D: -
V: TRBV7-6

DNA: TGTGCCAGCAGCGCGACTAGCGGGGGGGCAACTTCCAAAAACATTCAGTACTTC
CDR3: CASSATSGGATSKNIQYF
J: TRBJ2-4
size: many
D: TRBD2
V: TRBV6-1

DNA: TGTGCCAGCAGGTCGGGAGAAACAGATACGCAGTATTTT
CDR3: CASRSGETDTQYF
J: TRBJ2-3
size: -
D: -
V: TRBV12-3/TRBV12-4

DNA: TGTGCCAGCAGCCGTATAGCGGGGGCGGGCGTGGAGACCCAGTACTTC
CDR3: CASSRIAGAGVETQYF
J: TRBJ2-5
size: many
D: TRBD2
V: TRBV6-2/TRBV6-3

DNA: TGTGCCAGCAGTTACCTGGGAGTTACAGATACGCAGTATTTT
CDR3: CASSYLGVTDTQYF
J: TRBJ2-3
size: -
D: -
V: TRBV6-6

DNA: TGCAGTGCTCTAGCAAACCACAATGAGCAGTTCTTC
CDR3: CSALANHNEQFF
J: TRBJ2-1
size: -
D: -
V: TRBV20-1

DNA: TGTGCCAGCAGCTCCCTTGCACGTGGGATTGATACGCAGTATTTT
CDR3: CASSSLARGIDTQYF
J: TRBJ2-3
size: many
D: -
V: TRBV5-4

DNA: TGTGCCAGCAGCTTAGAAGGACTAGCTGAAGAGACCCAGTACTTC
CDR3: CASSLEGLAEETQYF
J: TRBJ2-5
size: many
D: TRBD2
V: TRBV7-9

DNA: TGCGCCAGCAGCTTGGGGGGGGCCAGCTCTGGAAACACCATATATTTT
CDR3: CASSLGGASSGNTIYF
J: TRBJ1-3
size: -
D: -
V: TRBV5-1

DNA: TGTGCCAGCAGCGCCGGGACACCTAGCACAGATACGCAGTATTTT
CDR3: CASSAGTPSTDTQYF
J: TRBJ2-3
size: many
D: -
V: TRBV2

DNA: TGCGCCAGCAGCCCGGCCGGGACTAGCTACAATGAGCAGTTCTTC
CDR3: CASSPAGTSYNEQFF
J: TRBJ2-1
size: many
D: TRBD2
V: TRBV5-1

DNA: TGTGCCTGGAGCCACCCCGGGGGCTCGGGCTACACCTTC
CDR3: CAWSHPGGSGYTF
J: TRBJ1-2
size: few
D: -
V: TRBV30

DNA: TGCGCCAGCAGCTTGGGAACCCAATCCCCCTACGAGCAGTACTTC
CDR3: CASSLGTQSPYEQYF
J: TRBJ2-7
size: -
D: -
V: TRBV5-1

DNA: TGCAGTGCTAGTCCGACAGGACCTGCCAGAGGGCCACAAAACAATGAGCAGTTCTTC
CDR3: CSASPTGPARGPQNNEQFF
J: TRBJ2-1
size: many
D: -
V: TRBV20-1

DNA: TGTGCCAGCAGCCAAGATAGGACAGGGGTCGGCTACACCTTC
CDR3: CASSQDRTGVGYTF
J: TRBJ1-2
size: few
D: TRBD1
V: TRBV4-2

DNA: TGCAGTGCTAGAGACCCAAGGGGCTCCACAGATACGCAGTATTTT
CDR3: CSARDPRGSTDTQYF
J: TRBJ2-3
size: many
D: -
V: TRBV20-1

DNA: TGTGCCAGCTCACCAAACGGGGGGGGCGCTCACACTGAAGCTTTCTTT
CDR3: CASSPNGGGAHTEAFF
J: TRBJ1-1
size: -
D: -
V: TRBV18

DNA: TGTGCCAGCAGGGAGTCAGGGGGATACACCGGGGAGCTGTTTTTT
CDR3: CASRESGGYTGELFF
J: TRBJ2-2
size: -
D: TRBD1
V: TRBV6-2/TRBV6-3

DNA: TGTGCCAGCAGTTACTCGGGGACAGGGGGCGAGCAGTACTTC
CDR3: CASSYSGTGGEQYF
J: TRBJ2-7
size: -
D: TRBD1
V: TRBV6-5

DNA: TGTGCCAGCATACCGCACGAGGCCTACAATGAGCAGTTCTTC
CDR3: CASIPHEAYNEQFF
J: TRBJ2-1
size: many
D: -
V: TRBV7-8

DNA: TGCAGTGCTAGATCCCGACAGGGACTAGCGGCCTACGAGCAGTACTTC
CDR3: CSARSRQGLAAYEQYF
J: TRBJ2-7
size: many
D: TRBD2
V: TRBV20-1

DNA: TGCGCCAGCAGCGGCACACAGGGGGCCCTATCGGGTGAGCAGTTCTTC
CDR3: CASSGTQGALSGEQFF
J: TRBJ2-1
size: -
D: TRBD1
V: TRBV5-1

DNA: TGTGCCAGCAGTCAAGGGGTCGGGGCCAACGTCCTGACTTTC
CDR3: CASSQGVGANVLTF
J: TRBJ2-6
size: -
D: -
V: TRBV3-1

DNA: TGCAGCGCCTACAGCGGGCGCAATGAGCAGTTCTTC
CDR3: CSAYSGRNEQFF
J: TRBJ2-1
size: -
D: -
V: TRBV29-1

DNA: TGTGCCAGTAGTACCCGGACAGGGGGCGGAAACGACGAGCAGTACTTC
CDR3: CASSTRTGGGNDEQYF
J: TRBJ2-7
size: -
D: TRBD1
V: TRBV19

DNA: TGCGCCAGCAGCCAAGCTACACCGGGACCCACAGCACACGAGCAGTACTTC
CDR3: CASSQATPGPTAHEQYF
J: TRBJ2-7
size: -
D: -
V: TRBV4-3

DNA: TGTGCCAGCAGTATCGGGGGGTCCTCAGAAGAGACCCAGTACTTC
CDR3: CASSIGGSSEETQYF
J: TRBJ2-5
size: many
D: TRBD2
V: TRBV9

DNA: TGTGTCGGGTGGTCCTATAATTCACCCCTCCACTTT
CDR3: CVGWSYNSPLHF
J: TRBJ1-6
size: -
D: -
V: TRBV6-6

DNA: TGTGCCAGCAGCCAAGAGAAGGGTGGCGGCTACACCTTC
CDR3: CASSQEKGGGYTF
J: TRBJ1-2
size: once
D: -
V: TRBV9

DNA: TGTGCCAGCAGACTTTTCCAGGGAAATCAGCCCCAGCATTTT
CDR3: CASRLFQGNQPQHF
J: TRBJ1-5
size: many
D: -
V: TRBV28

DNA: TGTGCCAGCAGTGTCGGGAGAGGAGCCGAGCAGTACTTC
CDR3: CASSVGRGAEQYF
J: TRBJ2-7
size: many
D: -
V: TRBV25-1

DNA: TGCAGCGCGGGGTGGGGGGGCCTCCGGTTAGGGTTCTTC
CDR3: CSAGWGGLRLGFF
J: TRBJ2-1
size: few
D: -
V: TRBV20-1

DNA: TGCGCCAGCAGCTTGGCCGGAGGCGGGGGATCCTACGAGCAGTACTTC
CDR3: CASSLAGGGGSYEQYF
J: TRBJ2-7
size: few
D: TRBD2
V: TRBV5-1

DNA: TGTGCCAGTAGTACCGTGAAGGTGGGGAACACTGAAGCTTTCTTT
CDR3: CASSTVKVGNTEAFF
J: TRBJ1-1
size: few
D: -
V: TRBV19

DNA: TGTGCCAGCAGCCTCGGGACTAGCGGGAGAAACGAGCAGTTCTTC
CDR3: CASSLGTSGRNEQFF
J: TRBJ2-1
size: -
D: TRBD2
V: TRBV7-9

DNA: TGTGCCAGCGGGACAGGGACCTATAATACACCCCTCCACTTT
CDR3: CASGTGTYNTPLHF
J: TRBJ1-6
size: -
D: TRBD1
V: TRBV2

DNA: TGTGCCATCAGCGATCAGGGTCCCCTCACAGATACGCAGTATTTT
CDR3: CAISDQGPLTDTQYF
J: TRBJ2-3
size: many
D: -
V: TRBV10-3

DNA: TGCAGTGCAAAGGACAGACGCAATCAGCCCCAGCATTTT
CDR3: CSAKDRRNQPQHF
J: TRBJ1-5
size: -
D: -
V: TRBV20-1

DNA: TGTGCCAGCAGTTTCTCCCCTGGGACTAGCGGTCTCCCTTTGGCCCAGTACTTC
CDR3: CASSFSPGTSGLPLAQYF
J: TRBJ2-5
size: -
D: TRBD2
V: TRBV12-3/TRBV12-4

DNA: TGCAGTGCTAGAGAAGATCCAGCGGGGGAGGGAGAGCAGTACTTC
CDR3: CSAREDPAGEGEQYF
J: TRBJ2-7
size: -
D: TRBD2
V: TRBV20-1

DNA: TGTGCCACCAACATCCTAGACGGCACCTACGAGCAGTACTTC
CDR3: CATNILDGTYEQYF
J: TRBJ2-7
size: -
D: -
V: TRBV15

DNA: TGTGCCAGCAAAGGGCGAGGACGTTCGTCGGGTAACTATGGCTACACCTTC
CDR3: CASKGRGRSSGNYGYTF
J: TRBJ1-2
size: many
D: -
V: TRBV11-1

DNA: TGTGCCAGCACCGAGACGCGACAGGTCCCAAATCAGCCCCAGCATTTT
CDR3: CASTETRQVPNQPQHF
J: TRBJ1-5
size: -
D: -
V: TRBV6-2/TRBV6-3

DNA: TGTGCCAGCAGCCAGGTGGTTACCGGCACCGGGGAGCTGTTTTTT
CDR3: CASSQVVTGTGELFF
J: TRBJ2-2
size: -
D: -
V: TRBV3-1

DNA: TGCGCCAGCAGCTTGGACGGGGCCTCCTACAATGAGCAGTTCTTC
CDR3: CASSLDGASYNEQFF
J: TRBJ2-1
size: many
D: -
V: TRBV5-1

DNA: TGTGCCAGCAGCTTATTCCCGCCCACAGATACGCAGTATTTT
CDR3: CASSLFPPTDTQYF
J: TRBJ2-3
size: many
D: -
V: TRBV7-3

DNA: TGTGCCAGCACCCAAGTTGGACACCAGGGCTACACCTTC
CDR3: CASTQVGHQGYTF
J: TRBJ1-2
size: -
D: -
V: TRBV6-5

DNA: TGTGCCTGGACCGGCGAGCACTCCTACGAGCAGTACTTC
CDR3: CAWTGEHSYEQYF
J: TRBJ2-7
size: few
D: -
V: TRBV30

DNA: TGTGCCAGCAGCCAAGTTTTCGCGGGGGGACACGATCAAGAGACCCAGTACTTC
CDR3: CASSQVFAGGHDQETQYF
J: TRBJ2-5
size: -
D: TRBD2
V: TRBV3-1